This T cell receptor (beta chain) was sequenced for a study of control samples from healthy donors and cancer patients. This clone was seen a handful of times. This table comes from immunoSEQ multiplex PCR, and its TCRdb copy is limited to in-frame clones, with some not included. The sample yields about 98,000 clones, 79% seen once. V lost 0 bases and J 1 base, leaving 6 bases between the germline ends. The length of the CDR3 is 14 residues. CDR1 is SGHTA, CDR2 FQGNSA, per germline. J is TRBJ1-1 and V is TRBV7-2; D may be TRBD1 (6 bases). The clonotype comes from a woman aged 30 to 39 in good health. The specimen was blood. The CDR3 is CASSLAGANTEAFF. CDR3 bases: TGTGCCAGCAGCTTAGCGGGGGCGAACACTGAAGCTTTCTTT.